Shown below are 13 T cell receptor beta chains from a single sample sequenced in a study of blood T cell repertoires in COVID-19. The assay was immunoSEQ multiplex PCR, and TCRdb's table has in-frame clones only and misses some. The sample includes 250,000 or so clones, about nine tenths of them seen just once. Source material: peripheral blood. All receptors come from a woman in her thirties or forties who had recovered from COVID-19.

V and J are TRBV6-5 and TRBJ2-3; TRBD2 is a possible D gene (6 bases). Germline values: CDR1 MNHEY, CDR2 SVGAGI. V lost 7 bases, J lost 1 base, and 9 bases lay in between. The CDR3 is 13 amino acids. CDR3 sequence reads: CASKASGTDTQYF. In DNA form, the CDR3 reads TGTGCCAGCAAGGCTAGCGGCACAGATACGCAGTATTTT.

This CDR3 is CASSARGSSSPYEQYF. The CDR3 DNA reads as TGTGCCAGCAGCGCGCGGGGCAGCTCTTCCCCCTACGAGCAGTACTTC. The J gene is TRBJ2-7, the V gene TRBV9; tentative D call: TRBD2 (6 bases). Looked up from germline, CDR1 is SGDLS and CDR2 is YYNGEE. This CDR3 is 16 amino acids long. V lost 3 bases and J 2 bases, leaving 18 bases between the germline ends.

In its sample, this clone was seen once. This chain links TRBV7-9 with TRBJ2-2; a weak D match, TRBD1 (5 bases). The ends were cut back, 1 base at V and 6 bases at J, with 18 bases in the middle. The CDR3 contains 17 residues. The germline V gene encodes CDR1 SEHNR and CDR2 FQNEAQ (reference sequence). The CDR3 here is CASSLGGGHWFPGELFF. The CDR3 DNA is TGTGCCAGCAGCTTAGGGGGCGGACACTGGTTCCCCGGGGAGCTGTTTTTT.

V usage is TRBV29-1 and J usage is TRBJ1-2, with 7 positions matching TRBD1. The ends lost 6 bases at V and 7 bases at J; junction bases unmatched: 17. The CDR3 extends over 15 amino acids. CDR1 and CDR2 (germline): SQVTM, ANQGSEA. CDR3 residues: CSVLDRWGLSSGYTF. The CDR3 nucleotides read TGCAGCGTCCTGGACAGGTGGGGGTTGTCCAGTGGCTACACCTTC.

The V call is TRBV3-1 (or the pseudogene TRBV3-2), the J call TRBJ2-3; no firm D call. V gave up 4 bases and J gave up 6 bases, with 11 bases separating them. Germline V gene data show CDR1 as LGHDT and CDR2 as YNNKEL (reference sequence). The CDR3 runs to 13 residues. CDR3 in amino acids: CASSRPDIDTQYF. As DNA, the CDR3 is TGTGCCAGCAGCCGCCCCGACATCGATACGCAGTATTTT.

This chain uses TRBV27 with TRBJ1-4, with no clear D. Trimming removed 6 bases from V and 0 bases from J, with 8 bases in between. Germline V lookup: CDR1 MNHEY, CDR2 SMNVEV (reference sequence). The CDR3 has 14 amino acids. CDR3 amino acids: CASRAQTTNEKLFF. For the CDR3, the DNA is TGTGCCAGCAGAGCCCAAACAACTAATGAAAAACTGTTTTTT.

The chain links TRBV7-9 to TRBJ1-1, with 8 bases identical to TRBD1. This CDR3 contains 14 residues. V lost 1 base, J lost 7 bases, and 5 bases stayed unmatched. CDR1 is SEHNR, CDR2 FQNEAQ, per germline (reference sequence). The CDR3 protein is CASSLVQGEGEAFF. Written as DNA, the CDR3 is TGTGCCAGCAGCTTAGTACAGGGGGAAGGTGAAGCTTTCTTT.

The chain combines TRBV5-4 with TRBJ1-6; D possibly corresponds to TRBD1 (5 bases). The CDR3 totals 15 residues. Germline loops: CDR1 SGHNT, CDR2 YYREEE (reference sequence). Trimming pared 0 bases from V and 8 bases from J, leaving 12 bases between. CDR3 region: CASSLARPGDSPLHF. In DNA form, the CDR3 reads TGTGCCAGCAGCTTGGCCCGTCCGGGGGATTCACCCCTCCACTTT.

The chain employs TRBV10-3 and TRBJ1-1; TRBD1 is a possible D gene (5 bases). The CDR3 has 13 amino acids. Trimming shortened V by 5 bases and J by 3 bases, and 10 bases separated the two germline ends. Looked up from germline, CDR1 is ENHRY and CDR2 is SYGVKD. In DNA form, the CDR3 reads TGTGCCATCAGTCAGGGAGGGCACACTGAAGCTTTCTTT. Its translation is CAISQGGHTEAFF.

The chain carries TRBV5-1 and TRBJ1-1; 8 bases are a match to TRBD1. Per germline, CDR1 SGHRS and CDR2 YFSETQ. The CDR3 has 15 residues. The V gene end was trimmed by 2 bases and the J gene end by 4 bases; junction bases not matched to a gene: 7. The CDR3 is CASSFYGQGITEAFF. The DNA of the CDR3 is TGCGCCAGCAGCTTCTACGGACAGGGTATCACTGAAGCTTTCTTT.

The CDR3 loop is CAISDSARRKETQYF. CDR3 bases: TGTGCCATCAGTGATTCGGCTCGGAGGAAAGAGACCCAGTACTTC. The J gene is TRBJ2-5, the V gene TRBV10-3, with D maybe TRBD2 (5 bases). The CDR3 runs to 15 residues. Germline assignment: CDR1 ENHRY and CDR2 SYGVKD. Trimming shortened V by 3 bases and J by 3 bases, and 14 bases separated the two germline ends.

The genes are TRBV23-1 and TRBJ2-1, with a possible D match to TRBD1 (6 bases). TRBV23-1 is annotated as an ORF whose role is uncertain. V lost 2 bases to trimming and J lost 0 bases, with 11 bases between them. The CDR3 length is 16 residues. CDR3 amino acids: CASSQGGPSSYNEQFF. In DNA form, the CDR3 reads TGCGCCAGCAGTCAAGGGGGCCCGAGCTCCTACAATGAGCAGTTCTTC.

In DNA form, the CDR3 reads TGTGCCAGCAGTTACTCGGGTGGGGGCCTCTATGGCTACACCTTC. It yields the protein CASSYSGGGLYGYTF. The chain recombines TRBV6-5 with TRBJ1-2; tentatively, D is TRBD1 (6 bases). Deletions cut 0 bases from V and 4 bases from J, with 12 bases between. Germline loops: CDR1 MNHEY, CDR2 SVGAGI. The CDR3 runs to 15 residues.